This TCR beta chain was found in a study of beta chain features in type 1 diabetes. Study outcomes and limitations: HLA influence on TCRB rearrangement stayed unresolved here. There were fewer insertions and more deletions at the VDJ junctions of type 1 diabetes patients. Patients' naive, central memory and Treg TCRB repertoires seemed closer to one another than those of healthy donors.

Since all of the isolated RNA was reverse transcribed, expressed TCRB transcripts were what got sequenced. Measured with immunoSEQ multiplex PCR; TCRdb has only the in-frame clones, and not every one. The table records 310,000 or so clones, more than 9.5% of them present only once. Central memory, naive, regulatory and stem cell-like memory CD4+ cells were sorted by CD45RO/CCR7/CD25/CD127/CD95/CD27. With regard to this clone: Its target is unknown.

J gave up 6 bases and V 0 bases, and 4 bases lay outside the gene matches. The CDR3 runs 15 residues. Germline CDR1 SGDLS, CDR2 YYNGEE. The chain carries TRBV9 and TRBJ2-1; 9 nucleotides line up with TRBD1. This receptor was obtained from a woman in her twenties or thirties in good health. Material: naive CD4+ T cells from blood. CDR3 protein: CASSVEGTGSNEQFF. DNA for the CDR3: TGTGCCAGCAGCGTAGAGGGGACAGGGAGCAATGAGCAGTTCTTC.